A single sample is the source of the 14 T cell receptor beta chains below, sequenced in a study of shared clonotypes between healthy human individuals. The assay was immunoSEQ multiplex PCR, and TCRdb's table has in-frame clones only and misses some. The repertoire holds roughly 1,000,000 clones, with 78% as singletons. The sequenced sample was memory CD4+ T cells from PBMCs. The subset is: CD45RA-negative fraction. The receptors were sampled from a man between 18 and 35 years old in good health. Some clones in this sample may be carry-over from other donors' samples.

V and J are TRBV7-2 and TRBJ2-7, with 8 bases matching TRBD2. CDR1 is SGHTA and CDR2 is FQGNSA in the germline V gene. The CDR3 runs 16 residues. J lost 0 bases, V lost 5 bases, and 9 bases had no gene match. CDR3 protein: CASSPNSGASSYEQYF. The CDR3 DNA follows: TGTGCCAGCAGCCCTAATAGCGGGGCTAGCTCCTACGAGCAGTACTTC.

V and J are TRBV9 and TRBJ1-3; TRBD1 aligns across 8 bases. V lost 3 bases to trimming and J lost 3 bases; unmatched junction nucleotides: 5. CDR1 is SGDLS, CDR2 YYNGEE, per germline. This CDR3 is built from 15 residues. Written as DNA, the CDR3 is TGTGCCAGCAGCGATTGGACAGGGAGTGGAAACACCATATATTTT. It encodes CASSDWTGSGNTIYF.

The chain links TRBV10-1 to TRBJ2-1; the D gene is possibly TRBD2 (6 bases). The V and J ends lost 0 bases and 8 bases respectively, with 11 bases between them. The CDR3 is 14 residues long. Germline CDR1 reads WNHNN; CDR2 reads SYGVQD (reference sequence). The CDR3: CASSESGGADEQFF. In DNA form, the CDR3 reads TGCGCCAGCAGTGAGTCGGGGGGAGCCGATGAGCAGTTCTTC.

The chain is built from TRBV5-6 and TRBJ1-1, with D possibly TRBD1 on 6 matching bases. The V gene's germline CDR1 is SGHDT and CDR2 YYEEEE. The germline V and J ends were trimmed by 3 bases and 4 bases, with 19 bases remaining between them. The CDR3 is 16 residues long. The CDR3 bases are TGTGCCAGCAGCTCCGTTCGTGGGGGGCGGGGCACTGAAGCTTTCTTT. It codes for CASSSVRGGRGTEAFF.

The rearrangement joins TRBV28 to TRBJ1-3, with D unclear. Trimming removed 5 bases from V and 2 bases from J, with 10 bases in between. CDR1 and CDR2 from the germline V gene are MDHEN and SYDVKM. The CDR3 length is 14 residues. CDR3 bases: TGTGCCAGCAGTCCAAACTCCCCTGGAAACACCATATATTTT. It yields the protein CASSPNSPGNTIYF.

As for this clone: Other DNA sequences in the sample encode the same CDR3. The chain links TRBV28 to TRBJ1-2; D gene ambiguous. Per the germline V gene, CDR1 is MDHEN and CDR2 is SYDVKM. This CDR3 is built from 12 residues. The germline V and J ends were trimmed by 5 bases and 2 bases, with 6 bases remaining between them. For the CDR3, the DNA is TGTGCCAGCAGTCTAAACAACTATGGCTACACCTTC. Translated, it gives CASSLNNYGYTF.

V and J are TRBV5-4 and TRBJ2-5; no clear D gene. V was shortened by 2 bases and J by 5 bases, with 10 bases between the two germline ends. The CDR3 contains 13 residues. Germline CDR1 is SGHNT and CDR2 is YYREEE (reference sequence). The CDR3 region is CASSLTAKETQYF. DNA for the CDR3: TGTGCCAGCAGCTTAACTGCCAAGGAGACCCAGTACTTC.

This chain links TRBV18 with TRBJ2-3; the D is unclear. The CDR3 is made up of 13 amino acids. The germline gives CDR1 KGHSH, CDR2 LQKENI. Trimming pared 5 bases from V and 4 bases from J, leaving 10 bases between. The CDR3 here is CASSATRADTQYF. In DNA, the CDR3 is TGTGCCAGCTCAGCAACCCGGGCAGATACGCAGTATTTT.

The chain combines TRBV11-2 with TRBJ2-4; perhaps TRBD2 as D (5 bases). The CDR3 loop spans 14 amino acids. CDR1 SGHAT and CDR2 FQNNGV come from the germline V gene. Trimming left V 1 base short and J 6 bases short, with 10 bases between. The CDR3 spells CASSLGGSANIQYF. In nucleotides, the CDR3 is TGTGCCAGCAGCTTAGGAGGGTCGGCAAACATTCAGTACTTC.

The chain couples TRBV5-4 to TRBJ1-2, with D uncertain. V was pared by 2 bases and J by 7 bases, with 18 bases between. From germline, CDR1 is SGHNT and CDR2 YYREEE (reference sequence). This CDR3 has 15 residues. The CDR3 DNA reads TGTGCCAGCAGCTTACGGCTAAGTGAGTCGGGTGGCTACACCTTC. Amino acids: CASSLRLSESGGYTF.

The gene calls are TRBV4-1 and TRBJ2-2, with D perhaps TRBD2 (5 bases). The CDR3 length is 15 residues. Trimming cost V 4 bases and J 4 bases, with 13 bases left between them. CDR1 is MGHRA, CDR2 YSYEKL, per germline. The CDR3 spells CASSPLREPTGELFF. CDR3 sequence (DNA): TGCGCCAGCAGCCCATTAAGGGAGCCCACCGGGGAGCTGTTTTTT.

V gene TRBV15 combines with J gene TRBJ2-3; weak D call: TRBD2 (6 bases). CDR3 size: 15 residues. V was shortened by 1 base and J by 6 bases, with 14 bases between the two germline ends. Germline CDR1 and CDR2: LNHNV and YYDKDF (reference sequence). CDR3 bases: TGTGCCACCAGCAGAGTCGGGGGAACGGGGGATACGCAGTATTTT. Its translation is CATSRVGGTGDTQYF.

The V gene is TRBV7-2, the J gene TRBJ1-1, with 7 bases identical to TRBD1. J gave up 7 bases and V 1 base, and 12 bases lay outside the gene matches. The CDR3 is 16 amino acids. Germline CDR1 and CDR2: SGHTA and FQGNSA. The CDR3 is CASSLVVVTGVGEAFF. Here the CDR3 DNA reads TGTGCCAGCAGCTTAGTTGTGGTTACAGGGGTCGGTGAAGCTTTCTTT.

The gene calls are TRBV6-6 and TRBJ2-3, with 8 nucleotides matching TRBD2. V lost 8 bases to trimming and J lost 5 bases; unmatched junction nucleotides: 12. This CDR3 is 15 amino acids long. CDR1 and CDR2 from the germline V gene are MNHNY and SVGAGI (reference sequence). The CDR3 region is CASAFMAGGRDTQYF. The DNA of the CDR3 is TGTGCCAGCGCCTTCATGGCGGGAGGACGAGATACGCAGTATTTT.